The TCR beta chain under discussion was sequenced for a study of blood T cell repertoires in COVID-19. Overall study: Samples came from the United States, Italy and Spain, spanning acute and convalescent COVID-19.

This table comes from immunoSEQ multiplex PCR, and its TCRdb copy is limited to in-frame clones, with some not included. The data contain 150,000 to 200,000 clones, about 87% of them seen just once; the ten biggest clones take up around 2.5%. The sequence derives from a man between 40 and 49 years old with active or convalescent COVID-19. The material sequenced was peripheral blood.

CDR3 region: CASRFLDRASNQPQHF. CDR3 DNA: TGTGCCAGCAGGTTCTTGGACAGGGCTAGCAATCAGCCCCAGCATTTT. The chain is built from TRBV28 and TRBJ1-5; 8 bases match TRBD1. The CDR3 is 16 amino acids. The germline V gene encodes CDR1 MDHEN and CDR2 SYDVKM. V was clipped by 6 bases and J by 0 bases; unmatched bases: 7. Variable domain in full (rest from reference TRBV28 and TRBJ1-5): DVKVTQSSRYLVKRTGEKVFLECVQDMDHENMFWYRQDPGLGLRLIYFSYDVKMKEKGDIPEGYSVSREKKERFSLILESASTNQTSMYLCASRFLDRASNQPQHFGDGTRLSIL.